This is a list of T cell receptor beta chains from one sample in a study of cytomegalovirus exposure and HLA in healthy donors. Some clones are missing from TCRdb's copy, which holds only in-frame ones; the method was immunoSEQ multiplex PCR. This repertoire shows under 150,000 clones, 76% found once; its top ten account for 1.8%. The source material was PBMCs. These TCRs come from a female donor in good health and CMV-seropositive. Both conserved end residues are part of each CDR3. The order of the fields is V gene, clone size, J gene, D gene, CDR3 protein, CDR3 DNA. The D gene is left open where the match is weak. Size is stated for part of the rows, as once, few or many counts, or as a class when the clone is expanded.

V: TRBV7-6; size: few; J: TRBJ1-1; D: NA; CDR3: CASSLVAGNTEAFF; DNA: TGTGCCAGCAGCTTAGTGGCAGGGAACACTGAAGCTTTCTTT
V: TRBV6-5; size: NA; J: TRBJ1-6; D: NA; CDR3: CASSGSQGYNSPLHF; DNA: TGTGCCAGCAGTGGATCACAGGGTTATAATTCACCCCTCCACTTT
V: TRBV5-8; size: NA; J: TRBJ2-1; D: TRBD2; CDR3: CASSSGQSGGGGANEQFF; DNA: TGTGCCAGCAGCTCAGGACAGTCCGGTGGCGGGGGGGCCAATGAGCAGTTCTTC
V: TRBV15; size: NA; J: TRBJ2-7; D: NA; CDR3: CATSNPTDSYEQYF; DNA: TGTGCCACCAGCAACCCGACAGACTCCTACGAGCAGTACTTC
V: TRBV28; size: NA; J: TRBJ1-2; D: NA; CDR3: CASSLSPNYGYTF; DNA: TGTGCCAGCAGTTTGAGTCCTAACTATGGCTACACCTTC
V: TRBV5-1; size: once; J: TRBJ1-4; D: NA; CDR3: CASSLGWTVNNEKLFF; DNA: TGCGCCAGCAGCTTGGGGTGGACAGTAAATAATGAAAAACTGTTTTTT
V: TRBV30; size: NA; J: TRBJ2-7; D: TRBD2; CDR3: CAYLREGYYEQYF; DNA: TGTGCCTATTTGCGGGAGGGATACTACGAGCAGTACTTC
V: TRBV27; size: NA; J: TRBJ2-3; D: TRBD2; CDR3: CASSSQAGGTDTQYF; DNA: TGTGCCAGCAGTTCACAAGCGGGGGGCACAGATACGCAGTATTTT
V: TRBV2; size: NA; J: TRBJ2-5; D: TRBD1; CDR3: CASSFTKQKRTGGPEHQETQYF; DNA: TGTGCCAGCAGTTTTACAAAACAAAAAAGGACAGGGGGCCCAGAGCACCAAGAGACCCAGTACTTC
V: TRBV7-9; size: NA; J: TRBJ2-7; D: TRBD2; CDR3: CASSEAGGPEQYF; DNA: TGTGCCAGCAGCGAAGCGGGGGGGCCCGAGCAGTACTTC